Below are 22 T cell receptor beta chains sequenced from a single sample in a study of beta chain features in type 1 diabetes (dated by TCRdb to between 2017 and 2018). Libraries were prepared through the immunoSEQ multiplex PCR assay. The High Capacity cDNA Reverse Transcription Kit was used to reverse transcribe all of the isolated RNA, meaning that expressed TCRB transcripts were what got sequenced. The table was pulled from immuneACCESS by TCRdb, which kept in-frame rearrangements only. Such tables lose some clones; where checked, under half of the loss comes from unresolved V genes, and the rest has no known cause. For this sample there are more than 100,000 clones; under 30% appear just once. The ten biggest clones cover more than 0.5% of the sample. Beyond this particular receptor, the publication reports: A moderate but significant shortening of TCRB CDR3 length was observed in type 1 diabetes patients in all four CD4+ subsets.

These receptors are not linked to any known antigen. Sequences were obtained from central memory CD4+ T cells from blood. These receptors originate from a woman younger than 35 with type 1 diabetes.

The CDR3 protein is CASSRPGPGGGYTF. The CDR3 DNA reads as TGTGCCAGTAGTCGACCCGGCCCCGGAGGGGGCTACACCTTC. The chain combines TRBV19 with TRBJ1-2; D unresolved. Looked up from germline, CDR1 is LNHDA and CDR2 is SQIVND (reference sequence). The CDR3 covers 14 residues. Trimming cost V 5 bases and J 8 bases, with 18 bases left between them. Full variable domain (rest looked up from reference TRBV19 and TRBJ1-2): DGGITQSPKYLFRKEGQNVTLSCEQNLNHDAMYWYRQDPGQGLRLIYYSQIVNDFQKGDIAEGYSVSREKKESFPLTVTSAQKNPTAFYLCASSRPGPGGGYTFGSGTRLTVV.

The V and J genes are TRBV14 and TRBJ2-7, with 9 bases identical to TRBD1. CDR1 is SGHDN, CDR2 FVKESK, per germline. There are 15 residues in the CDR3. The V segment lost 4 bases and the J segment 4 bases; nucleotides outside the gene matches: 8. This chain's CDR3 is CASSPPGTGLYEQYF. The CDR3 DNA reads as TGTGCCAGCAGCCCCCCCGGGACAGGGCTTTACGAGCAGTACTTC.

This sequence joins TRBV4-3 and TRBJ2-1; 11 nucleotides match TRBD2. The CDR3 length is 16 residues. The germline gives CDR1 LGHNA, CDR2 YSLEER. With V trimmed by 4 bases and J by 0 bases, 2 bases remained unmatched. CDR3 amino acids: CASSRTSGSSYNEQFF. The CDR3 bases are TGCGCCAGCAGCCGAACTAGCGGGAGCTCCTACAATGAGCAGTTCTTC.

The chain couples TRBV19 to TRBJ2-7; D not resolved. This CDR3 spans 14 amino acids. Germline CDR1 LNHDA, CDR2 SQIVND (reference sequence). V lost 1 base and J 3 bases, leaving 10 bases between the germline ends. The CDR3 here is CASSIASRDYEQYF. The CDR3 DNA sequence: TGTGCCAGTAGTATAGCGAGCCGTGACTACGAGCAGTACTTC.

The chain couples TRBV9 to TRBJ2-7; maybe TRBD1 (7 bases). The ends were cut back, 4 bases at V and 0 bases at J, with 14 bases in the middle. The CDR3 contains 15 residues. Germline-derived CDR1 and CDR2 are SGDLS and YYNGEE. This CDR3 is CASSSQGDSSYEQYF. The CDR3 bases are TGTGCCAGCAGCTCGCAGGGGGACTCCTCCTACGAGCAGTACTTC.

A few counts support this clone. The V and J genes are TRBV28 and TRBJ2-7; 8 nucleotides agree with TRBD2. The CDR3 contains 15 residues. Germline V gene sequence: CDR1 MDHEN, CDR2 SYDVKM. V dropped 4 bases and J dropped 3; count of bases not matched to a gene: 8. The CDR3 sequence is CASSSGLAGDYEQYF. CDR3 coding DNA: TGTGCCAGCAGTTCAGGGCTAGCGGGCGACTACGAGCAGTACTTC. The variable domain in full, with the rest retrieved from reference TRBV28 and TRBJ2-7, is DVKVTQSSRYLVKRTGEKVFLECVQDMDHENMFWYRQDPGLGLRLIYFSYDVKMKEKGDIPEGYSVSREKKERFSLILESASTNQTSMYLCASSSGLAGDYEQYFGPGTRLTVT.

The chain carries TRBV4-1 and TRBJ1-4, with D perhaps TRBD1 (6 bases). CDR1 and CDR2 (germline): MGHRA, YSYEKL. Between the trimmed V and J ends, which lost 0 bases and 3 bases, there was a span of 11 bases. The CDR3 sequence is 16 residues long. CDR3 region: CASSQDQGSANEKLFF. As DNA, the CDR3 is TGCGCCAGCAGCCAAGATCAGGGGAGCGCTAATGAAAAACTGTTTTTT.

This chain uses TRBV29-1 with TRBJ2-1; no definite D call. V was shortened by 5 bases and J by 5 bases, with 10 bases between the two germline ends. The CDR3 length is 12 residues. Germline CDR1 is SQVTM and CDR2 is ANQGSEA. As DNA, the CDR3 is TGCAGCGTTTCGCGGATACACAATGAGCAGTTCTTC. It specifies CSVSRIHNEQFF.

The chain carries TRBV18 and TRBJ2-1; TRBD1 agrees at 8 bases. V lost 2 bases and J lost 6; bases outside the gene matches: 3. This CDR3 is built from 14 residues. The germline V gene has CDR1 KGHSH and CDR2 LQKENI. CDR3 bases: TGTGCCAGCTCACCAAATACAGGGGGCAATGAGCAGTTCTTC. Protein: CASSPNTGGNEQFF.

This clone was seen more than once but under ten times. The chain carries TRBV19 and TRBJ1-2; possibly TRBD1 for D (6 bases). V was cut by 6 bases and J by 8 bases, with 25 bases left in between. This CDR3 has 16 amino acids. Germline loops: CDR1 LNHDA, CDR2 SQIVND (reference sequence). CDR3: CASSAYGTLSPGGYTF. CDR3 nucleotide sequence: TGTGCCAGTAGCGCCTATGGGACACTCTCACCGGGCGGCTACACCTTC. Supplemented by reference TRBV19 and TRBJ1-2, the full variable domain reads DGGITQSPKYLFRKEGQNVTLSCEQNLNHDAMYWYRQDPGQGLRLIYYSQIVNDFQKGDIAEGYSVSREKKESFPLTVTSAQKNPTAFYLCASSAYGTLSPGGYTFGSGTRLTVV.

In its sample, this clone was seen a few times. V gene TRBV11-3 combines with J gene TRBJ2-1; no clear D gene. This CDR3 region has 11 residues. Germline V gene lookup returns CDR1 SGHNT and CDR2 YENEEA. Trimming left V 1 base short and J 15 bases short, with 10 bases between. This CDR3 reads CASSLGYSVFF. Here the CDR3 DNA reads TGTGCCAGCAGCTTAGGCTACTCCGTGTTCTTC. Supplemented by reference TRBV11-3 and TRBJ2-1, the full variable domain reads EAGVVQSPRYKIIEKKQPVAFWCNPISGHNTLYWYLQNLGQGPELLIRYENEEAVDDSQLPKDRFSAERLKGVDSTLKIQPAELGDSAVYLCASSLGYSVFFGPGTRLTVL.

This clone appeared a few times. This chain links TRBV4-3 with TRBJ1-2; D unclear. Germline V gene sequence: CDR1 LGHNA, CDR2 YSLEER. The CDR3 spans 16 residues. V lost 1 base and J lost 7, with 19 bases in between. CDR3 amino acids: CASSQVVSGVKGGYTF. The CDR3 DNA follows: TGCGCCAGCAGCCAAGTTGTCTCGGGAGTAAAGGGTGGCTACACCTTC.

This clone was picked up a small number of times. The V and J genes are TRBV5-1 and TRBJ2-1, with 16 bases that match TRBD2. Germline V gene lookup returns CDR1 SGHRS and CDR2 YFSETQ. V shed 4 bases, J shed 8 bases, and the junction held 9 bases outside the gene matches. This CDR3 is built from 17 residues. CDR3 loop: CASSLGTSGRGVDEQFF. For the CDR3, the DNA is TGCGCCAGCAGCCTGGGGACTAGCGGGAGGGGAGTGGATGAGCAGTTCTTC.

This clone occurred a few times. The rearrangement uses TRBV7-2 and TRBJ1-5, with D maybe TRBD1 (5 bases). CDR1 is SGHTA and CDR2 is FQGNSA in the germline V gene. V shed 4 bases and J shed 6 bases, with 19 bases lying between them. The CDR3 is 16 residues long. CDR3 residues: CASSSRGGGFSQPQHF. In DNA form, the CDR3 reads TGTGCCAGCAGCTCGAGGGGCGGGGGGTTCAGTCAGCCCCAGCATTTT.

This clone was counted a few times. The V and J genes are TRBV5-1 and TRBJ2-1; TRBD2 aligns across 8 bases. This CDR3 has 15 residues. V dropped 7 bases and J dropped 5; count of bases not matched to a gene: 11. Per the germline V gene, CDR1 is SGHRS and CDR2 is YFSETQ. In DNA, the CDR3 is TGCGCCAGCGGATGGACTAGCCGACCCAACAATGAGCAGTTCTTC. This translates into CASGWTSRPNNEQFF.

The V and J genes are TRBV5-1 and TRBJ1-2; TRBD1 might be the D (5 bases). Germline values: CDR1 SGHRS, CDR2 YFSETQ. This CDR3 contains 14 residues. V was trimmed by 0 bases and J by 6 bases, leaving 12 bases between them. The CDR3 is CASSLAVGGDGYTF. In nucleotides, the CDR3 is TGCGCCAGCAGCTTGGCCGTGGGGGGAGATGGCTACACCTTC.

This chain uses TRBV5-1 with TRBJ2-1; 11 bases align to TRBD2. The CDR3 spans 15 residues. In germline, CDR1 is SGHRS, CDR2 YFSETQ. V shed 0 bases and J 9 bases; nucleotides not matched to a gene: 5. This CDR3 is CASSLGIAGGVEQFF. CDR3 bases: TGCGCCAGCAGCTTGGGGATAGCGGGAGGGGTTGAGCAGTTCTTC. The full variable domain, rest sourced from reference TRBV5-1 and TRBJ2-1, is KAGVTQTPRYLIKTRGQQVTLSCSPISGHRSVSWYQQTPGQGLQFLFEYFSETQRNKGNFPGRFSGRQFSNSRSEMNVSTLELGDSALYLCASSLGIAGGVEQFFGPGTRLTVL.

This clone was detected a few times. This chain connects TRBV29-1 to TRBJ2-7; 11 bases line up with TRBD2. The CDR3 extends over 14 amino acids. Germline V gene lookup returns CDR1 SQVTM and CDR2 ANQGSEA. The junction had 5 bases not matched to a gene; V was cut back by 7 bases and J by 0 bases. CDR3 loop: CSARLAGSSYEQYF. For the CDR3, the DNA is TGCAGCGCTCGACTAGCGGGATCCTCCTACGAGCAGTACTTC.

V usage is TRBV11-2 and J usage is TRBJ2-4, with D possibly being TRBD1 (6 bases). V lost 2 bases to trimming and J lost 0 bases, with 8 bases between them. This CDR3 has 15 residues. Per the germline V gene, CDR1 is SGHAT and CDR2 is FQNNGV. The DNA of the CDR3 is TGTGCCAGCAGCTTATCAGGGGAAGCCAAAAACATTCAGTACTTC. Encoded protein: CASSLSGEAKNIQYF.

The chain's CDR3 is CASSLGGQDTDTQYF. CDR3 nucleotides: TGTGCCAGCAGCCTAGGAGGACAGGACACAGATACGCAGTATTTT. The chain recombines TRBV7-3 with TRBJ2-3; 7 bases agree with TRBD1. CDR3 size: 15 residues. The germline CDR1 and CDR2 sequences are SGHTA and FQGTGA. J gave up 2 bases and V 5 bases, and 7 bases lay outside the gene matches.

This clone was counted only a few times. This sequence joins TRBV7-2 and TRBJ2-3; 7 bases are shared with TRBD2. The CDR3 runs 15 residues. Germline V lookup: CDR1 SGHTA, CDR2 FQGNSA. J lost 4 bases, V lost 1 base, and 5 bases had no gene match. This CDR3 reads CASSLVGLEADTQYF. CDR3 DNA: TGTGCCAGCAGCTTAGTTGGACTAGAGGCAGATACGCAGTATTTT. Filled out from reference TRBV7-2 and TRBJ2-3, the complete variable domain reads GAGVSQSPSNKVTEKGKDVELRCDPISGHTALYWYRQSLGQGLEFLIYFQGNSAPDKSGLPSDRFSAERTGGSVSTLTIQRTQQEDSAVYLCASSLVGLEADTQYFGPGTRLTVL.

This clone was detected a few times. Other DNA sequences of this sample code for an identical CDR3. The CDR3 DNA follows: TGTGCCAGCAGCCCACACATGAACACTGAAGCTTTCTTT. Its protein product is CASSPHMNTEAFF. The rearrangement joins TRBV7-2 to TRBJ1-1, with D hard to call. This CDR3 contains 13 residues. V shed 5 bases and J shed 0 bases, with 7 bases lying between them. In germline, CDR1 is SGHTA, CDR2 FQGNSA.